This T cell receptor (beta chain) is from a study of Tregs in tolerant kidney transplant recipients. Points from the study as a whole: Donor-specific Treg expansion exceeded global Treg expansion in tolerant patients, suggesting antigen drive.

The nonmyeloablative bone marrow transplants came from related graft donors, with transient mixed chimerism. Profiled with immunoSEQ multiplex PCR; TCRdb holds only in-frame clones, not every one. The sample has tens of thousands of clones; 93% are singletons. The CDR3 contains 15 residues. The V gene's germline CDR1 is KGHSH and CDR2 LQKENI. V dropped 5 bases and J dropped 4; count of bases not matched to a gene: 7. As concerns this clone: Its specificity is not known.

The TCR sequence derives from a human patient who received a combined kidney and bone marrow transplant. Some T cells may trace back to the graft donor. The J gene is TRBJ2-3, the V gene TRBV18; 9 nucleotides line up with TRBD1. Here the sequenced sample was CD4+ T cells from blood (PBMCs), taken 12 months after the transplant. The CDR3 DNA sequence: TGTGCCAGCTCAGCGGGACAGGGTGGGGCAGATACGCAGTATTTT. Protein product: CASSAGQGGADTQYF.